Listed here is a single T cell receptor (beta chain). The data derive from a study of blood T cell repertoires in COVID-19. Study details: Samples came from the United States, Italy and Spain, spanning acute and convalescent COVID-19. PBMCs, B-cell-depleted T cells, or T cells provided the cDNA or gDNA that made up the material.

J was trimmed by 2 bases and V by 7 bases; bases with no gene match: 6. Germline V gives CDR1 MNHEY, CDR2 SVGAGI. The CDR3 spans 14 residues. Per the original methods: Nucleated cell counts were estimated from reference gene primer amplification. Libraries were prepared by immunoSEQ multiplex PCR; TCRdb keeps only in-frame clonotypes and omits some of them. From that table come the V and J calls and clone size; the DNA was used to work out D and trimming. The sample lists some 130,000 clones; roughly 80% were seen once. The sequenced sample consisted of peripheral blood. The chain couples TRBV6-5 to TRBJ1-2; TRBD1 aligns across 8 bases. The clonotype was recovered from a woman between 45 and 65 years old with acute or convalescent COVID-19. CDR3 in DNA: TGTGCCAGCACCAGACAGGGGTACAACTATGGCTACACCTTC. This encodes CASTRQGYNYGYTF.